Presented here are 20 T cell receptor beta chains from one specimen sequenced in a study of immune reconstitution after stem cell transplant in scleroderma. Via MiXCR, TCRdb re-called the RT-PCR reads, giving one row per CDR3 protein. The sample yields roughly 5,000 distinct CDR3 sequences, approximately 8.5% seen once. This material was collected before or after autologous hematopoietic stem cell transplantation (not recorded which). The source of these receptors is a male donor with systemic sclerosis.

This clonotype was seen only a few times. The chain has TRBV19 and TRBJ2-7; 8 nucleotides match TRBD1. With 5 bases clipped from V and 9 bases from J, the junction kept 12 bases outside the gene matches. The germline V gene has CDR1 LNHDA and CDR2 SQIVND (reference sequence). CDR3 length: 14 amino acids. CDR3 in amino acids: CASSPGTGVRGQYF. CDR3 nucleotide sequence: TGTGCCAGTAGTCCCGGGACAGGAGTACGCGGGCAGTACTTC.

This clonotype is medium-sized within its sample. CDR3 sequence reads: CASSDPSGGSDTQYF. CDR3 sequence (DNA): TGTGCCAGCAGTGACCCCTCTGGGGGTTCGGATACGCAGTATTTT. This chain uses TRBV2 with TRBJ2-3; D could derive from TRBD1 or TRBD2 (5 bases each). The V end was cut by 3 bases, the J end by 6 bases, with 16 bases between. Germline V CDR1 and CDR2: SNHLY, FYNNEI. The CDR3 covers 15 residues.

V gene TRBV7-8 combines with J gene TRBJ2-2; no clear D gene. CDR1 is SGHVS, CDR2 FQNEAQ, per germline. This CDR3 is 13 amino acids long. V lost 5 bases, J lost 6 bases, and 10 bases lay in between. Here the CDR3 DNA reads TGTGCCAGCAGCATACCTAGGCCCGGGGAGCTGTTTTTT. Translation gives CASSIPRPGELFF.

In its sample, this clonotype was seen a few times. This sequence joins TRBV7-9 and TRBJ1-6, with D unclear. V gave up 5 bases and J gave up 11 bases, with 10 bases separating them. The CDR3 runs to 12 residues. Per the germline V gene, CDR1 is SEHNR and CDR2 is FQNEAQ (reference sequence). CDR3 residues: CASSRGDPPLHF. In DNA form, the CDR3 reads TGTGCCAGCAGCCGCGGTGATCCACCCCTCCACTTT.

The chain joins TRBV20-1 to TRBJ2-1; D is undetermined. Germline V gene data show CDR1 as DFQATT and CDR2 as SNEGSKA (reference sequence). Trimming left V 6 bases short and J 6 bases short, with 9 bases between. This CDR3 comprises 11 residues. The CDR3 DNA reads as TGCAGTGCCACCGCTGTCAATGAGCAGTTCTTC. Translating it yields CSATAVNEQFF.

This clonotype was seen a few times. The chain has TRBV27 and TRBJ2-1; D is possibly TRBD2 (5 bases). The CDR3 covers 14 residues. Per the germline V gene, CDR1 is MNHEY and CDR2 is SMNVEV (reference sequence). Trimming removed 8 bases from V and 0 bases from J, with 11 bases in between. The CDR3 DNA reads as TGTGCCAGCCGAGGGCCGAGCTCCTACAATGAGCAGTTCTTC. Its protein product is CASRGPSSYNEQFF.

By sample fraction, this clonotype is medium-sized (0.01 to 0.1%). The V gene is TRBV7-9, the J gene TRBJ1-5, with unresolved D. The CDR3 length is 14 residues. Per the germline V gene, CDR1 is SEHNR and CDR2 is FQNEAQ (reference sequence). Trimming took off 4 bases at V and 2 bases at J, with 9 bases between the two ends. Here the CDR3 DNA reads TGTGCCAGCAGCTCCCCCCTCGGCAATCAGCCCCAGCATTTT. This encodes CASSSPLGNQPQHF.

In its sample, this clonotype ranks as medium-sized. The CDR3 here is CAIAGTDNSPLHF. The CDR3 region has the DNA TGTGCCATTGCCGGGACAGACAATTCACCCCTCCACTTT. The chain uses TRBV10-3 and TRBJ1-6, with 7 bases aligning to TRBD1. CDR3 length: 13 residues. V shed 9 bases, J shed 7 bases, and the junction held 6 bases outside the gene matches. Germline lookup yields CDR1 ENHRY and CDR2 SYGVKD.

The genes are TRBV6-1 and TRBJ1-4, with TRBD1 as a possible D gene (5 bases). The CDR3 runs to 14 residues. V lost 7 bases and J 5 bases, leaving 14 bases between the germline ends. Germline CDR1 MNHNS, CDR2 SASEGT. The CDR3 DNA follows: TGTGCCAGCAAGCTGGTTTGGGGGAATGAAAAACTGTTTTTT. It specifies CASKLVWGNEKLFF.

CDR3 in DNA: TGTGCCAGCTCACCACCCGGGACTAGCACTTACAATGAGCAGTTCTTC. It translates to CASSPPGTSTYNEQFF. V and J are TRBV18 and TRBJ2-1; 9 bases are shared with TRBD2. CDR1 and CDR2 (germline): KGHSH, LQKENI. The CDR3 loop spans 16 amino acids. The junction had 4 bases not matched to a gene; V was cut back by 0 bases and J by 4 bases. Full variable domain (outside the CDR3, taken from reference TRBV18 and TRBJ2-1): NAGVMQNPRHLVRRRGQEARLRCSPMKGHSHVYWYRQLPEEGLKFMVYLQKENIIDESGMPKERFSAEFPKEGPSILRIQQVVRGDSAAYFCASSPPGTSTYNEQFFGPGTRLTVL.

The chain couples TRBV10-3 to TRBJ2-7; 9 bases are shared with TRBD1. This CDR3 is built from 14 residues. The germline V gene has CDR1 ENHRY and CDR2 SYGVKD. V was clipped by 6 bases and J by 1 base; unmatched bases: 4. The CDR3 spells CAIRAGTGSYEQYF. CDR3 nucleotides: TGTGCCATCAGGGCCGGGACAGGGTCCTACGAGCAGTACTTC.

This chain joins TRBV5-1 and TRBJ2-1, with 9 bases aligning to TRBD2. Germline V gene data show CDR1 as SGHRS and CDR2 as YFSETQ. Trimming at V came to 4 bases and at J to 5 bases, leaving 4 bases not matched to a gene. CDR3 length: 14 residues. The CDR3 spells CASSNSGGNNEQFF. CDR3 DNA sequence: TGCGCCAGCAGCAATAGCGGGGGAAACAATGAGCAGTTCTTC. The complete variable domain, with remaining parts taken from reference TRBV5-1 and TRBJ2-1, reads KAGVTQTPRYLIKTRGQQVTLSCSPISGHRSVSWYQQTPGQGLQFLFEYFSETQRNKGNFPGRFSGRQFSNSRSEMNVSTLELGDSALYLCASSNSGGNNEQFFGPGTRLTVL.

This clonotype was observed a handful of times. V and J are TRBV29-1 and TRBJ2-2, with a tentative D call TRBD1 (5 bases). CDR3 length: 12 residues. Looked up from germline, CDR1 is SQVTM and CDR2 is ANQGSEA. DNA of the CDR3: TGCAGTGGGGCAGCGAACACCGGGGAGCTGTTTTTT. Its protein is CSGAANTGELFF.

V gene TRBV5-6 combines with J gene TRBJ1-1, with 7 nucleotides matching TRBD1. Germline values: CDR1 SGHDT, CDR2 YYEEEE. After removal of 0 bases from V and 1 base from J, the junction contained 6 bases not matched to a gene. This CDR3 contains 16 residues. CDR3 loop: CASSLEGDSGNTEAFF. The CDR3 nucleotides read TGTGCCAGCAGCTTGGAAGGGGACAGCGGGAACACTGAAGCTTTCTTT.

The CDR3 nucleotides are TGCAGTGCTAGAGATTTAACGTTAGGGGGGAGAGAAAAACTGTTTTTT. Translation: CSARDLTLGGREKLFF. The chain has TRBV20-1 and TRBJ1-4; tentative D call: TRBD1 (6 bases). The ends were cut back, 0 bases at V and 8 bases at J, with 19 bases in the middle. Germline V gene data show CDR1 as DFQATT and CDR2 as SNEGSKA (reference sequence). The CDR3 extends over 16 amino acids.

In its sample, this clonotype ranks as large. This rearrangement joins TRBV7-9 to TRBJ1-1, with D perhaps TRBD1 (6 bases). The CDR3 contains 15 residues. CDR1 is SEHNR and CDR2 is FQNEAQ in the germline V gene (reference sequence). Trimming took off 1 base at V and 3 bases at J, with 12 bases between the two ends. In DNA form, the CDR3 reads TGTGCCAGCAGCTTAGTTGGCAGGGGAGACACTGAAGCTTTCTTT. Protein sequence: CASSLVGRGDTEAFF.

This clonotype was counted only a few times. V usage is TRBV5-1 and J usage is TRBJ2-1, with TRBD1 matching over 9 bases. The CDR3 spans 15 residues. From germline, CDR1 is SGHRS and CDR2 YFSETQ. V lost 2 bases to trimming and J lost 6 bases; unmatched junction nucleotides: 6. The CDR3 DNA sequence: TGCGCCAGCAGCTTAACCGGGACAGGGATCAATGAGCAGTTCTTC. Translated: CASSLTGTGINEQFF. Using reference TRBV5-1 and TRBJ2-1 for the parts outside the CDR3, the full variable domain is KAGVTQTPRYLIKTRGQQVTLSCSPISGHRSVSWYQQTPGQGLQFLFEYFSETQRNKGNFPGRFSGRQFSNSRSEMNVSTLELGDSALYLCASSLTGTGINEQFFGPGTRLTVL.

The chain is built from TRBV19 and TRBJ1-1, with D uncertain. This CDR3 spans 13 amino acids. V shed 9 bases and J shed 0 bases, with 11 bases lying between them. Germline-derived CDR1 and CDR2 are LNHDA and SQIVND (reference sequence). The CDR3 DNA reads TGTGCCAGCCAGAGATATGTGAACACTGAAGCTTTCTTT. It encodes CASQRYVNTEAFF.

V is TRBV20-1 and J is TRBJ2-7; D perhaps matches TRBD1 (6 bases). The germline gives CDR1 DFQATT, CDR2 SNEGSKA (reference sequence). The V end was cut by 5 bases, the J end by 1 base, with 12 bases between. The CDR3 runs 13 residues. In DNA, the CDR3 is TGCAGTGCTGACCGGGACACTTCCTACGAGCAGTACTTC. Protein sequence: CSADRDTSYEQYF.

In this sample, this clonotype is medium-sized (0.01 to 0.1%). V usage is TRBV5-1 and J usage is TRBJ2-1; 9 bases are a match to TRBD1. V dropped 4 bases and J dropped 7; count of bases not matched to a gene: 6. The germline V gene encodes CDR1 SGHRS and CDR2 YFSETQ. The CDR3 sequence is 14 residues long. CDR3 protein: CASSPAGQGNEQFF. DNA for the CDR3: TGCGCCAGCAGCCCAGCCGGACAGGGGAATGAGCAGTTCTTC. Supplemented by reference TRBV5-1 and TRBJ2-1, the full variable domain reads KAGVTQTPRYLIKTRGQQVTLSCSPISGHRSVSWYQQTPGQGLQFLFEYFSETQRNKGNFPGRFSGRQFSNSRSEMNVSTLELGDSALYLCASSPAGQGNEQFFGPGTRLTVL.